The 17 T cell receptor beta chains reported below all come from one sample, sequenced in a study of blood T cell repertoires in COVID-19. Assay: immunoSEQ multiplex PCR; the TCRdb copy retains only in-frame clones and omits some. Here the sample spans approximately 210,000 clones, 85% to 90% being singletons. Sequencing input: peripheral blood. The source of these receptors is a man aged 45-65 years with COVID-19, enrolled during active disease.

V gene TRBV11-2 combines with J gene TRBJ2-7; TRBD1 might be the D (6 bases). Per the germline V gene, CDR1 is SGHAT and CDR2 is FQNNGV. V lost 4 bases and J lost 6, with 25 bases in between. The CDR3 spans 17 residues. CDR3 in DNA: TGTGCCAGCAGCTCCCCACGGGACAAGATGTTTGTTGGCGAGCAGTACTTC. Translation gives CASSSPRDKMFVGEQYF.

This rearrangement joins TRBV2 to TRBJ2-5; D call uncertain. Germline V gives CDR1 SNHLY, CDR2 FYNNEI. CDR3 length equals 13 residues. Deletions cut 4 bases from V and 2 bases from J, with 8 bases between. The CDR3 loop is CASSASNQETQYF. DNA for the CDR3: TGTGCCAGCAGTGCTAGTAATCAAGAGACCCAGTACTTC.

This clone was seen once. This chain links TRBV12-3 or TRBV12-4 with TRBJ2-1; a weak D match, TRBD1 (6 bases). This CDR3 comprises 13 residues. Deletions cut 1 base from V and 8 bases from J, with 9 bases between. CDR3 amino acids: CASSLDRVDEQFF. As DNA, the CDR3 is TGTGCCAGCAGTTTAGACAGGGTCGATGAGCAGTTCTTC.

J is TRBJ1-5 and V is TRBV19, with D possibly matching TRBD1 (5 bases). V lost 3 bases and J lost 2, with 14 bases in between. The CDR3 has 16 residues. Germline V gene data show CDR1 as LNHDA and CDR2 as SQIVND (reference sequence). The CDR3 here is CASSIVGAYGNQPQHF. CDR3 DNA: TGTGCCAGTAGTATCGTAGGGGCATACGGCAATCAGCCCCAGCATTTT.

The V and J genes are TRBV18 and TRBJ2-6; TRBD1 agrees at 10 bases. This CDR3 contains 18 residues. Germline loops: CDR1 KGHSH, CDR2 LQKENI. Losses at the gene ends were 5 bases for V and 1 base for J; bases not matched to a gene: 8. The CDR3 here is CASSSRDRGFSGANVLTF. The CDR3 coding sequence is TGTGCCAGCTCATCCCGGGACAGGGGTTTTTCTGGGGCCAACGTCCTGACTTTC.

The rearrangement links TRBV24-1 to TRBJ2-3; 11 bases line up with TRBD2. Germline V gene sequence: CDR1 KGHDR, CDR2 SFDVKD. This CDR3 has 14 amino acids. V lost 9 bases, J lost 5 bases, and 6 bases stayed unmatched. For the CDR3, the DNA is TGTGCCACCTTTAGCGGGGGGGCCGGAGATACGCAGTATTTT. Amino acid sequence: CATFSGGAGDTQYF.

This clone showed up just once. The chain carries TRBV2 and TRBJ1-5, with D possibly being TRBD1 (5 bases). This CDR3 comprises 15 residues. V lost 3 bases, J lost 7 bases, and 16 bases lay in between. Germline lookup yields CDR1 SNHLY and CDR2 FYNNEI. The CDR3 spells CASSERARVGQPQHF. In DNA, the CDR3 is TGTGCCAGCAGTGAGCGTGCCAGGGTAGGGCAGCCCCAGCATTTT.

This chain joins TRBV18 and TRBJ1-2, with D possibly being TRBD1 (5 bases). CDR3 size: 17 residues. Trimming shortened V by 1 base and J by 5 bases, and 20 bases separated the two germline ends. Germline CDR1 is KGHSH and CDR2 is LQKENI. CDR3 DNA: TGTGCCAGCTCACCACGTACAGACAAGGGACTTACTTATGGCTACACCTTC. This sequence encodes CASSPRTDKGLTYGYTF.

V and J are TRBV5-1 and TRBJ2-7; a possible D gene is TRBD1 (5 bases). CDR1 SGHRS and CDR2 YFSETQ come from the germline V gene. Between the trimmed V and J ends, which lost 0 bases and 5 bases, there was a span of 12 bases. There are 14 residues in the CDR3. CDR3 DNA sequence: TGCGCCAGCAGCTTGGAACAGGCCGAGGACGAGCAGTACTTC. Translation gives CASSLEQAEDEQYF.

The V gene is TRBV7-3, the J gene TRBJ2-2, with D tentatively TRBD1 (6 bases). V dropped 6 bases and J dropped 6 bases, with 11 bases sitting between them. This CDR3 has 13 amino acids. Germline V CDR1 and CDR2: SGHTA, FQGTGA. CDR3 in amino acids: CASSTGTSGELFF. In nucleotides, the CDR3 is TGTGCCAGCAGTACAGGGACGTCCGGGGAGCTGTTTTTT.

This chain joins TRBV7-2 and TRBJ1-2, with 11 positions matching TRBD1. V was pared by 5 bases and J by 4 bases, with 12 bases of the junction left unmatched. The V gene's germline CDR1 is SGHTA and CDR2 FQGNSA. CDR3 size: 17 residues. In DNA, the CDR3 is TGTGCCAGCAGCCCAGGGACAGGGGGAGGCCCTAGCTATGGCTACACCTTC. It encodes CASSPGTGGGPSYGYTF.

The CDR3 DNA follows: TGTGCCAGCAGTATACAGGGGTTCACTGAAGCTTTCTTT. As protein: CASSIQGFTEAFF. The chain combines TRBV6-5 with TRBJ1-1; 7 nucleotides agree with TRBD1. This CDR3 contains 13 residues. V was pared by 5 bases and J by 4 bases, with 4 bases of the junction left unmatched. The germline V gene encodes CDR1 MNHEY and CDR2 SVGAGI.

This chain connects TRBV5-5 to TRBJ2-7; possible D gene TRBD1, 5 bases. This CDR3 comprises 14 residues. V dropped 4 bases and J dropped 3 bases, with 14 bases sitting between them. The germline gives CDR1 SGHKS, CDR2 YYEKEE (reference sequence). The CDR3 DNA follows: TGTGCCAGCAGCCAGGGATACGGGCACTACGAGCAGTACTTC. Its protein product is CASSQGYGHYEQYF.

The chain combines TRBV6-5 with TRBJ1-4; weak D call: TRBD1 (6 bases). This CDR3 has 14 residues. V was clipped by 5 bases and J by 8 bases, with 15 bases between them. CDR1 and CDR2 from the germline V gene are MNHEY and SVGAGI. The chain's CDR3 is CASSRQAMGEKLFF. DNA for the CDR3: TGTGCCAGCAGTCGACAGGCGATGGGAGAAAAACTGTTTTTT.

The J gene is TRBJ2-2, the V gene TRBV19; D is possibly TRBD2 (5 bases). V was clipped by 5 bases and J by 1 base, with 11 bases between them. The CDR3 runs to 15 residues. Germline V gene data show CDR1 as LNHDA and CDR2 as SQIVND (reference sequence). CDR3 in amino acids: CASSPPAENTGELFF. CDR3 DNA sequence: TGTGCCAGTAGTCCCCCAGCGGAGAACACCGGGGAGCTGTTTTTT. Supplemented by reference TRBV19 and TRBJ2-2, the full variable domain reads DGGITQSPKYLFRKEGQNVTLSCEQNLNHDAMYWYRQDPGQGLRLIYYSQIVNDFQKGDIAEGYSVSREKKESFPLTVTSAQKNPTAFYLCASSPPAENTGELFFGEGSRLTVL.

The chain combines TRBV5-4 with TRBJ2-7; TRBD2 matches at 12 bases. This CDR3 contains 19 residues. Germline-derived CDR1 and CDR2 are SGHNT and YYREEE (reference sequence). After removal of 0 bases from V and 3 bases from J, the junction contained 13 bases not matched to a gene. The DNA of the CDR3 is TGTGCCAGCAGCTTGGGGGGAGGACTAGCGGGAATGATCGGCTACGAGCAGTACTTC. Its translation: CASSLGGGLAGMIGYEQYF.

This clone was found once. The chain has TRBV18 and TRBJ2-7, with 7 bases aligning to TRBD1. V shed 0 bases and J 0 bases; nucleotides not matched to a gene: 2. In germline, CDR1 is KGHSH, CDR2 LQKENI. This CDR3 contains 15 residues. Written as DNA, the CDR3 is TGTGCCAGCTCACCACCGGGACAGAACTCCTACGAGCAGTACTTC. Residues: CASSPPGQNSYEQYF.